The following is a T cell receptor (beta chain) sequence with its context. Its antigen is currently unknown. Cells stained for CD3, CD4, CD8, CD45RA and CD27 were sorted into four subsets. These data belong to a study of naive and memory T cell subsets. An equimolar mix of two oligonucleotides served as the beta constant-region primer for TRBC1 and TRBC2. TCRdb reprocessed the UMI-ligation and nested PCR reads with MiXCR, giving one entry per CDR3 protein. The sample lists 130,000 to 150,000 distinct CDR3 sequences, around 15% occurring once. General study findings and limits: Naive repertoires, especially CD8, held a few larger clonotypes, possibly memory cells re-expressing CD45RA.

This receptor was taken from a human donor in good health. The sequenced sample consisted of naive CD4+ T cells from blood.

The CDR3 nucleotides are TGCAGCGTTGATACGGGAACTTACGAGCAGTACTTC. Translating gives CSVDTGTYEQYF. The chain couples TRBV29-1 to TRBJ2-7; a possible D gene is TRBD2 (5 bases). Germline CDR1 and CDR2: SQVTM and ANQGSEA. Trimming removed 3 bases at V and 4 bases at J, with 10 bases between. The CDR3 sequence is 12 residues long.